This TCR beta chain was identified during a study of T cell responses to AZD1222 COVID-19 vaccine. Measured with immunoSEQ multiplex PCR; TCRdb has only the in-frame clones, and not every one. The sample lists about 160,000 clones; 90% to 95% were seen once. This CDR3 is built from 16 residues. With 6 bases clipped from V and 4 bases from J, the junction kept 8 bases outside the gene matches. Germline V gene sequence: CDR1 SGHNT, CDR2 YYREEE (reference sequence). The sequencing used peripheral blood, collected on day 0 of AZD1222 vaccination. The rearrangement uses TRBV5-4 and TRBJ2-3; 13 bases agree with TRBD2. This TCR was sampled from an adult in good health. CDR3 residues: CASKSQGLAGSDTQYF. The CDR3 DNA reads TGTGCCAGCAAATCCCAGGGACTAGCGGGATCAGATACGCAGTATTTT.